This T cell receptor (beta chain) emerged from a study of spatial heterogeneity in lung cancer. Whole-study context: Averaged across combinations, each unique TCR and UMI pairing appeared more than ten times in raw reads, which were uncorrected. Study-wide results and limits: Of tumor T cells, an estimated coverage of around 7% was reached for alpha chains and roughly 12% for beta chains. Counts that tracked tumor mutation counts were those of expanded intratumoral alpha and beta TCRs.

All TCR cDNA molecules were individually tagged with a unique molecular identifier. Each CDR3 protein gets one entry after TCRdb re-called the 5' RACE reads with MiXCR. The sample holds 9,500 to 13,000 distinct CDR3 sequences, roughly an eighth seen once. Concerning this clonotype itself: The antigen is unknown.

Time point defined: sample taken at primary tumor resection. Without sorting, whole RNA was sequenced from tumor, nontumor lung or frozen PBMC. Germline assignment: CDR1 LGHNA and CDR2 YNFKEQ. The CDR3 has 15 amino acids. The V gene lost 1 base and the J gene lost 2 bases, with 10 bases spanning the gap. V is TRBV4-2 and J is TRBJ2-3, with unresolved D. This clonotype originated in a male donor with early-stage non-small cell lung cancer. Material: lung tumor tissue, obtained at surgery. The CDR3 coding sequence is TGTGCCAGCAGCCAAGTTCAGTCCTCCACAGATACGCAGTATTTT. Its protein product is CASSQVQSSTDTQYF.